The rows below give T cell receptor beta chains drawn from one sample of a study of CD8+CD57+ T cells in acquired aplastic anemia. TCRdb re-analysed the reads in MiXCR, keeping a single row per CDR3 protein. The repertoire has 200,000 to 250,000 distinct CDR3 sequences, 34% of them found once; the top ten carry 0.95% to 1.3%. Sequencing input: sorted CD4+, CD8+, or CD8+CD57+ T cells (not recorded which) from PBMCs. Source of these receptors: a human donor in good health, serving as a control. Both conserved end residues are part of each CDR3. D genes are given only for firm matches. For some rows the clone size is stated as once, few or many, or as a class when expanded; others skip it.

v_call: TRBV5-1
clone_size: many
d_call: TRBD1
j_call: TRBJ2-7
cdr3_nt: TGCGCCAGCAGCTTGGCCCTAACAGGGGTGGCCTACGAGCAGTACTTC
cdr3_aa: CASSLALTGVAYEQYF

v_call: TRBV7-9
clone_size: few
d_call: .
j_call: TRBJ2-1
cdr3_nt: TGTGCCAGCAGTTTAGGTGGGATGGGTATTTCCTACAATGAGCAGTTCTTC
cdr3_aa: CASSLGGMGISYNEQFF

v_call: TRBV4-1
clone_size: many
d_call: TRBD1
j_call: TRBJ1-2
cdr3_nt: TGCGCCAGCAGCCAACTCGCGACAGGGTCTGGCTACACCTTC
cdr3_aa: CASSQLATGSGYTF

v_call: TRBV2
clone_size: many
d_call: TRBD1
j_call: TRBJ1-5
cdr3_nt: TGTGCCAGCAGACGAATCACCGGGACAGGGAGCAATCAGCCCCAGCATTTT
cdr3_aa: CASRRITGTGSNQPQHF

v_call: TRBV10-3
clone_size: .
d_call: .
j_call: TRBJ2-7
cdr3_nt: TGTGCCATCAGTGAGTCTGAGACTACCCACGAGCAGTACTTC
cdr3_aa: CAISESETTHEQYF

v_call: TRBV5-4
clone_size: few
d_call: .
j_call: TRBJ1-2
cdr3_nt: TGTGCCAGCAGCTTGGAGTTCACAGCTAACTATGGCTACACCTTC
cdr3_aa: CASSLEFTANYGYTF

v_call: TRBV5-1
clone_size: many
d_call: .
j_call: TRBJ2-7
cdr3_nt: TGCGCCAGCAGCTTGGGAGGAGACGGCACCTACGAGCAGTACTTC
cdr3_aa: CASSLGGDGTYEQYF

v_call: TRBV5-1
clone_size: .
d_call: TRBD2
j_call: TRBJ2-1
cdr3_nt: TGCGCCAGCAGCTTGGGGCCCGGGGGGGAAGGCAATGAGCGGTTCTTC
cdr3_aa: CASSLGPGGEGNERFF

v_call: TRBV3-1
clone_size: .
d_call: TRBD1
j_call: TRBJ1-1
cdr3_nt: TGTGCCAGCAGCCAAAACAGGGGCGGCAACACTGAAGCTTTCTTT
cdr3_aa: CASSQNRGGNTEAFF

v_call: TRBV7-2
clone_size: many
d_call: TRBD1
j_call: TRBJ1-1
cdr3_nt: TGTGCCAGCAGCTCAGTACAGGGGGCGCTTACTGAAGCTTTCTTT
cdr3_aa: CASSSVQGALTEAFF

v_call: TRBV5-1
clone_size: many
d_call: TRBD1
j_call: TRBJ2-5
cdr3_nt: TGCGCCAGCAGCGGAAGCAGACAGGGCCGGGGAGAGACCCAGTACTTC
cdr3_aa: CASSGSRQGRGETQYF

v_call: TRBV4-2
clone_size: few
d_call: TRBD2
j_call: TRBJ2-7
cdr3_nt: TGTGCCAGCAGCCCCCGGGGCGGGGGGTCGAGATTCTACGAGCAGTACTTC
cdr3_aa: CASSPRGGGSRFYEQYF

v_call: TRBV29-1
clone_size: .
d_call: .
j_call: TRBJ1-2
cdr3_nt: TGCAGCGTCGCGGAGGGCGTCCTCTATTCCTATGGCTACACCTTC
cdr3_aa: CSVAEGVLYSYGYTF

v_call: TRBV12-3/TRBV12-4
clone_size: many
d_call: TRBD1
j_call: TRBJ2-1
cdr3_nt: TGTGCCAGCAGTCAGGGACAGACCAATGAGCAGTTCTTC
cdr3_aa: CASSQGQTNEQFF

v_call: TRBV29-1
clone_size: .
d_call: .
j_call: TRBJ1-2
cdr3_nt: TGCAGCGTTGGTAACAGTCCAGCTCTTGACTATGGCTACACCTTC
cdr3_aa: CSVGNSPALDYGYTF

v_call: TRBV7-2
clone_size: many
d_call: TRBD1
j_call: TRBJ1-2
cdr3_nt: TGTGCCAGCAGCCCGACAGGGTACTATGGCTACACCTTC
cdr3_aa: CASSPTGYYGYTF

v_call: TRBV20-1
clone_size: .
d_call: .
j_call: TRBJ2-1
cdr3_nt: TGCAGTGCTACCTTCCGGGACCAAGCCAATGAGCAGTTCTTC
cdr3_aa: CSATFRDQANEQFF

v_call: TRBV24-1
clone_size: many
d_call: TRBD2
j_call: TRBJ2-1
cdr3_nt: TGTGCCACCAGTGACACTACCGGGACTAGCGGGAGTTATGAGCAGTTCTTC
cdr3_aa: CATSDTTGTSGSYEQFF

v_call: TRBV20-1
clone_size: many
d_call: TRBD2
j_call: TRBJ2-7
cdr3_nt: TGCAGTGCTAGTGGCGGGGGGATCTACGAGCAGTACTTC
cdr3_aa: CSASGGGIYEQYF

v_call: TRBV2
clone_size: many
d_call: .
j_call: TRBJ1-1
cdr3_nt: TGTGCCAGCAGTGGACAGATTGAAGCTTTCTTT
cdr3_aa: CASSGQIEAFF

v_call: TRBV5-1
clone_size: many
d_call: TRBD1
j_call: TRBJ2-7
cdr3_nt: TGCGCCAGCAGCGTTCAGACAGGGAACTACGAGCAGTACTTC
cdr3_aa: CASSVQTGNYEQYF

v_call: TRBV9
clone_size: many
d_call: TRBD1
j_call: TRBJ2-1
cdr3_nt: TGTGCCAGCAGCGTCTGGGGACAGGGGAAGAATGAGCAGTTCTTC
cdr3_aa: CASSVWGQGKNEQFF

v_call: TRBV2
clone_size: .
d_call: TRBD1
j_call: TRBJ1-2
cdr3_nt: TGTGCCAGCAGTGAACGACAGGGGGCTAGGGACTATGGCTACACCTTC
cdr3_aa: CASSERQGARDYGYTF

v_call: TRBV11-1
clone_size: many
d_call: .
j_call: TRBJ2-7
cdr3_nt: TGTGCCAGCAGCTCCCGGACCGGACCTACGAAGCAGTACTTC
cdr3_aa: CASSSRTGPTKQYF

v_call: TRBV20-1
clone_size: many
d_call: .
j_call: TRBJ2-7
cdr3_nt: TGCAGTGCTGTGCGGGGCGCATCCTACGAGCAGTACTTC
cdr3_aa: CSAVRGASYEQYF